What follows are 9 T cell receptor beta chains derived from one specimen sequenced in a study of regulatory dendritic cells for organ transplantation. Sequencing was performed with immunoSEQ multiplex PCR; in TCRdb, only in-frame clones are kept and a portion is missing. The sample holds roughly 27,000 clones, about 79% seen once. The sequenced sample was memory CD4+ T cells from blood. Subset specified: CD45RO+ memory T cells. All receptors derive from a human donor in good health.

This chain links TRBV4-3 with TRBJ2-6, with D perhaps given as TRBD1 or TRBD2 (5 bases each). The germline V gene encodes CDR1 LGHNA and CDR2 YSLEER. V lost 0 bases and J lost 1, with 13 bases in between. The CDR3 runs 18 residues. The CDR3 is CASSQDAQGRSGANVLTF. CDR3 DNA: TGCGCCAGCAGCCAAGATGCGCAGGGACGATCTGGGGCCAACGTCCTGACTTTC.

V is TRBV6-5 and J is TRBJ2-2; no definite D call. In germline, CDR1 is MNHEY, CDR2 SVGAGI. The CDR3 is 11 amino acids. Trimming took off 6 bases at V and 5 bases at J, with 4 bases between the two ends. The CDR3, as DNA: TGTGCCAGCAGGGGTACCGGGGAGCTGTTTTTT. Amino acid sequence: CASRGTGELFF.

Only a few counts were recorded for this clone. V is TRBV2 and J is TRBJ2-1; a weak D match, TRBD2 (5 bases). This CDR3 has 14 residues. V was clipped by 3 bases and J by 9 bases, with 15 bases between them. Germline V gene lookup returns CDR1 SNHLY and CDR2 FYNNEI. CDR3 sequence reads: CASSEVRVGSEQFF. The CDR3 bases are TGTGCCAGCAGTGAGGTCCGGGTGGGGAGTGAGCAGTTCTTC.

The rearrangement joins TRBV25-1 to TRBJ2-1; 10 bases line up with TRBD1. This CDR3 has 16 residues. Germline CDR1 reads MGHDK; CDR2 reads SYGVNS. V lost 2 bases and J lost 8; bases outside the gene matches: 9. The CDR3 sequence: CASSEDRGRRRDEQFF. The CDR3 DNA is TGTGCCAGCAGTGAAGACAGGGGGCGGCGTAGGGATGAGCAGTTCTTC.

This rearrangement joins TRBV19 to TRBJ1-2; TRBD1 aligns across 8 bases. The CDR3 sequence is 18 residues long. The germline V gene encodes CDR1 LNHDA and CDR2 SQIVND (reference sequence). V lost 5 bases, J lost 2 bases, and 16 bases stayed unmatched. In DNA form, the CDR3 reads TGTGCCAGTAGTTCAGGGTCCGGGACAGGTTTTCGGAACTATGGCTACACCTTC. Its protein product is CASSSGSGTGFRNYGYTF.

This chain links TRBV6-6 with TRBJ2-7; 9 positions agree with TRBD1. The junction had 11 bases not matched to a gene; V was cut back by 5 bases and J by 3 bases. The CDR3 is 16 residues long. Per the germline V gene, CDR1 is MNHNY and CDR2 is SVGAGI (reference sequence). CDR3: CASSPYRDRANYEQYF. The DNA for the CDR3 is TGTGCCAGCAGTCCGTACCGGGACAGGGCTAACTACGAGCAGTACTTC.

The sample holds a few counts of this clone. The CDR3 spells CASSTGDLNSPLHF. The CDR3 coding sequence is TGTGCCAGCAGCACCGGGGACCTTAATTCACCCCTCCACTTT. The rearrangement links TRBV7-2 to TRBJ1-6, with D possibly TRBD1 on 5 matching bases. The CDR3 loop spans 14 amino acids. CDR1 and CDR2 (germline): SGHTA, FQGNSA. V was shortened by 5 bases and J by 6 bases, with 11 bases between the two germline ends. Full variable domain (rest looked up from reference TRBV7-2 and TRBJ1-6): GAGVSQSPSNKVTEKGKDVELRCDPISGHTALYWYRQSLGQGLEFLIYFQGNSAPDKSGLPSDRFSAERTGGSVSTLTIQRTQQEDSAVYLCASSTGDLNSPLHFGNGTRLTVT.

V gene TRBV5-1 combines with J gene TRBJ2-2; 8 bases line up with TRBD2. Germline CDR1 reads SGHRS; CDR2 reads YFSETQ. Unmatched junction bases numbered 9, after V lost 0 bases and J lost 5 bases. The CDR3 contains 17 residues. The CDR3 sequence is CASSLDSTAGDTGELFF. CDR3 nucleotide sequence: TGCGCCAGCAGCTTGGATAGTACAGCGGGAGATACCGGGGAGCTGTTTTTT.

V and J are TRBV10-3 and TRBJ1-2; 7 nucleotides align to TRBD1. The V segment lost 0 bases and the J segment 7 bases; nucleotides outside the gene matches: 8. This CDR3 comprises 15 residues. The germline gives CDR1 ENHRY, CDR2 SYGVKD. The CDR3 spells CAISESRDRQPGYTF. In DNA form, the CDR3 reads TGTGCCATCAGTGAGTCCCGGGACAGACAGCCTGGCTACACCTTC.